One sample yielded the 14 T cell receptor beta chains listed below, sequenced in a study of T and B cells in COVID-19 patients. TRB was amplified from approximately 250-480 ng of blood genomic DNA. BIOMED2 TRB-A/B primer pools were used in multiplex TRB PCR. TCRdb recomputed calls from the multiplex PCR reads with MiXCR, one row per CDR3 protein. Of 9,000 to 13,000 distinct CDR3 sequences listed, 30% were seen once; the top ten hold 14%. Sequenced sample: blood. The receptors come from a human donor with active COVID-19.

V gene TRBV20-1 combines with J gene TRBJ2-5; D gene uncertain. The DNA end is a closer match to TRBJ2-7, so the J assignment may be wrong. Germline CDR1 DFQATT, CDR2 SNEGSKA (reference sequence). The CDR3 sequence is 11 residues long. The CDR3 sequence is CSARASYEQYF. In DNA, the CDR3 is TGCAGTGCTAGAGCGAGTTACGAGCAGTACTTC.

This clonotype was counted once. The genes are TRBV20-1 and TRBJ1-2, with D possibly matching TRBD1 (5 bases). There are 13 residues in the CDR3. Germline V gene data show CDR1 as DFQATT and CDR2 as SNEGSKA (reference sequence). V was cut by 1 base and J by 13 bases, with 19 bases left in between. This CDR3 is CSARVTAPRRGTF. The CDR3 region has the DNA TGCAGTGCTAGAGTGACAGCTCCGCGCCGGGGCACCTTC.

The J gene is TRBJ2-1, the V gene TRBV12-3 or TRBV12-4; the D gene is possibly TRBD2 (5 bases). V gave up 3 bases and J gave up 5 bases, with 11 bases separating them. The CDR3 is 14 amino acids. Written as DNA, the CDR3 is TGTGCCAGCAGTTTTCGGGCCGGGGACAATGAGCAGTTCTTC. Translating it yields CASSFRAGDNEQFF.

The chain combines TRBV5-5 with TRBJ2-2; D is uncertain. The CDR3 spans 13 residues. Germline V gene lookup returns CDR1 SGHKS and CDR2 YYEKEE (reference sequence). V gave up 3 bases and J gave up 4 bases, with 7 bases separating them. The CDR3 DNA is TGTGCCAGCAGCTCCGTTCCCACCGGGGAGCTGTTTTTT. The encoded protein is CASSSVPTGELFF.

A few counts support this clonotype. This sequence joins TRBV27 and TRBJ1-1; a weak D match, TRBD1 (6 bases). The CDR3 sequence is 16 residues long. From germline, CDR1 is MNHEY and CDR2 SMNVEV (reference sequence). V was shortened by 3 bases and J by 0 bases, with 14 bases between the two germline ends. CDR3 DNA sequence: TGTGCCAGCAGTTTGCGGGGGCGGGCAGTGAACACTGAAGCTTTCTTT. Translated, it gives CASSLRGRAVNTEAFF.

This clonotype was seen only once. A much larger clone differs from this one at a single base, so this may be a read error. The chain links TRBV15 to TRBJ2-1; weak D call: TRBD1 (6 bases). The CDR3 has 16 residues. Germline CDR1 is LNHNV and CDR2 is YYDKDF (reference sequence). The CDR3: CATSRGATPDYSEQFF. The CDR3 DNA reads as TGTGCCACCAGCAGGGGGGCCACCCCTGACTACAGTGAGCAGTTCTTC.

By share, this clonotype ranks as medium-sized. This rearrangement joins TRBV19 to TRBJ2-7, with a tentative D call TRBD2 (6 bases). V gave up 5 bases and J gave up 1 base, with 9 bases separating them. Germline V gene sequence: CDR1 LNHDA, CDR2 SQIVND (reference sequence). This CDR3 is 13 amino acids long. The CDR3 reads CASSLAGSYEQYF. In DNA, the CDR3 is TGTGCCAGTAGTTTGGCGGGATCCTACGAGCAGTACTTC.

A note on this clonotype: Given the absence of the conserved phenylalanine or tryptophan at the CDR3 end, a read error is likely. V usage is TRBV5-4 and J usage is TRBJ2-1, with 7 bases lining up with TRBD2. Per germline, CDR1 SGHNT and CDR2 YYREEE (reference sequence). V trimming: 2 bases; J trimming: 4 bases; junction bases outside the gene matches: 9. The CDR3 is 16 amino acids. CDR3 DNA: TGTGCCAGCAGCTTAATAGCGGGTGTCGATTACAATGAGCAGTTCGTC. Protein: CASSLIAGVDYNEQFV.

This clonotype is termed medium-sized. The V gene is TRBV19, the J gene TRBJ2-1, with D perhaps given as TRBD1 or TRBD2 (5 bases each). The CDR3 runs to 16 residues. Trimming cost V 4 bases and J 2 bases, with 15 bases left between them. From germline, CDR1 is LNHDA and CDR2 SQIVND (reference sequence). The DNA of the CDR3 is TGTGCCAGTAGTAGAATTCAAGAGGGGCCCTACAATGAGCAGTTCTTC. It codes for CASSRIQEGPYNEQFF.

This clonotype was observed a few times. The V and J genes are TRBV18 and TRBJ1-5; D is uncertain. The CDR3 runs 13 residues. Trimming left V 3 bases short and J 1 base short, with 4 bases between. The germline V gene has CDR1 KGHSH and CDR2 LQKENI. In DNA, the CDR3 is TGTGCCAGCTCACCTCGGAGCAATCAGCCCCAGCATTTT. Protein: CASSPRSNQPQHF.

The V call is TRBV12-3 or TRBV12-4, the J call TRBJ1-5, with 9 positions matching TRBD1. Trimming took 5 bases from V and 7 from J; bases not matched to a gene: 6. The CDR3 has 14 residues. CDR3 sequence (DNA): TGTGCCAGCAGTCAGCGACAGGGGGACCAGCCCCAGCATTTT. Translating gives CASSQRQGDQPQHF.

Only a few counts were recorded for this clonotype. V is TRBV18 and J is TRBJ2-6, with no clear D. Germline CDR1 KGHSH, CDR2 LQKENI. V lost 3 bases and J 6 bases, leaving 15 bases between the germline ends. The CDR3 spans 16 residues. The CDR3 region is CASSPLLGREANVLTF. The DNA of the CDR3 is TGTGCCAGCTCACCCCTGTTAGGCCGAGAGGCCAACGTCCTGACTTTC.

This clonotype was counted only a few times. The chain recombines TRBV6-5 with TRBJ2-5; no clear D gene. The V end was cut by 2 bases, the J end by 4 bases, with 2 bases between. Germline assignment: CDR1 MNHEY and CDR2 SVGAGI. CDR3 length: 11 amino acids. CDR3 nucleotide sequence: TGTGCCAGCAGTTACGGAGAGACCCAGTACTTC. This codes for CASSYGETQYF.

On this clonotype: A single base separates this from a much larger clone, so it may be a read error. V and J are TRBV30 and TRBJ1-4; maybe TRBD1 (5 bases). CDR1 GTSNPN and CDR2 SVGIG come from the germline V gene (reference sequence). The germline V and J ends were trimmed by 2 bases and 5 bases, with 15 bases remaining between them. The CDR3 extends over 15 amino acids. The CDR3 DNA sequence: TGTGCCTGGAGTTCGGGGACTGGATTGAATGAAAAACTGTTTTTT. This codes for CAWSSGTGLNEKLFF.